The T cell receptor (beta chain) described here comes from a study of PD-1 blockade in classical Hodgkin lymphoma. Background on the study: Patients got intravenous nivolumab 3 mg/kg every 2 weeks.

Remarks on this clone: Its antigen is unidentified.

The study's findings and limits: CD4+ TCR diversity, unlike CD8+, rose significantly by C4D1. Compared with healthy donors, newly diagnosed patients reportedly showed lower baseline TCR diversity.

The protocol was immunoSEQ multiplex PCR, while the TCRdb copy is restricted to in-frame clones and leaves out a portion. In the table there are about 64,000 clones, 90% to 95% of which are singletons. Time point indicated: cycle 4 day 1 (C4D1), after more than 5 weeks of nivolumab. Autologous stem cell transplantation was followed by relapse in every patient, and brentuximab vedotin exposure varied. V was clipped by 5 bases and J by 3 bases, with 8 bases between them. The CDR3 extends over 12 amino acids. CDR1 and CDR2 from the germline V gene are GTSNPN and SVGIG (reference sequence). The receptor was derived from a human donor with classical Hodgkin lymphoma. The sequenced sample was peripheral blood mononuclear cells (PBMCs), obtained before the fourth cycle of nivolumab. This rearrangement joins TRBV30 to TRBJ1-5; D unresolved. The CDR3 is CAWGTVNQPQHF. CDR3 nucleotide sequence: TGTGCCTGGGGAACAGTCAATCAGCCCCAGCATTTT.